The next 8 T cell receptor beta chains were all read from a single sample in a study of blood T cell repertoires in COVID-19. Assay used: immunoSEQ multiplex PCR; TCRdb lists only in-frame clones, some missing. The sample consists of about 150,000 clones, about 90% of them appearing once. The sample taken for sequencing was peripheral blood. Receptor source: a human donor in a cohort sampled during active COVID-19.

This sequence joins TRBV19 and TRBJ2-3, with D unclear. Between the trimmed V and J ends, which lost 4 bases and 7 bases, there was a span of 12 bases. The CDR3 is 13 amino acids. The V gene's germline CDR1 is LNHDA and CDR2 SQIVND (reference sequence). The chain's CDR3 is CASSTPPGYTQYF. The DNA of the CDR3 is TGTGCCAGTAGTACCCCCCCCGGGTATACGCAGTATTTT.

The V and J genes are TRBV5-6 and TRBJ2-1; 7 bases line up with TRBD2. CDR3 length: 12 amino acids. Per germline, CDR1 SGHDT and CDR2 YYEEEE. J was trimmed by 6 bases and V by 7 bases; bases with no gene match: 4. CDR3 sequence reads: CASLGEGNEQFF. CDR3 in DNA: TGTGCCAGCTTGGGGGAGGGCAATGAGCAGTTCTTC.

V usage is TRBV4-3 and J usage is TRBJ1-1; 8 bases match TRBD1. Germline CDR1 reads LGHNA; CDR2 reads YSLEER. Germline trimming cut 4 bases from V and 0 bases from J; bases unmatched to any gene: 7. The CDR3 extends over 16 amino acids. The DNA of the CDR3 is TGCGCCAGCAGCCTTGGACAGGGCTTCATGAACACTGAAGCTTTCTTT. Translation: CASSLGQGFMNTEAFF.

V gene TRBV11-3 combines with J gene TRBJ2-3; D call uncertain. Trimming stripped 3 bases from V and 5 bases from J, with 6 bases between. Germline CDR1 is SGHNT and CDR2 is YENEEA. There are 12 residues in the CDR3. CDR3 nucleotide sequence: TGTGCCAGCAGCTTGGTAGAAGATACGCAGTATTTT. Amino acid sequence: CASSLVEDTQYF. The full variable domain, in which reference TRBV11-3 and TRBJ2-3 provide the parts outside the CDR3, is EAGVVQSPRYKIIEKKQPVAFWCNPISGHNTLYWYLQNLGQGPELLIRYENEEAVDDSQLPKDRFSAERLKGVDSTLKIQPAELGDSAVYLCASSLVEDTQYFGPGTRLTVL.

The chain joins TRBV12-5 to TRBJ2-5; 14 positions agree with TRBD2. V trimming: 5 bases; J trimming: 5 bases; junction bases outside the gene matches: 7. Germline CDR1 is LGHNT and CDR2 is FRNRAP. CDR3 length: 16 amino acids. CDR3 sequence reads: CASGVGTSGGGETQYF. As DNA, the CDR3 is TGTGCTAGTGGTGTCGGGACTAGCGGGGGAGGGGAGACCCAGTACTTC.

This rearrangement joins TRBV5-6 to TRBJ1-6; a possible D gene is TRBD1 (5 bases). V was clipped by 4 bases and J by 5 bases, with 22 bases between them. CDR3 length equals 18 residues. The germline gives CDR1 SGHDT, CDR2 YYEEEE. Here the CDR3 DNA reads TGTGCCAGCAGCCCCCCCGGTTGGACACAAAAGAATAATTCACCCCTCCACTTT. It specifies CASSPPGWTQKNNSPLHF.

The chain combines TRBV5-3 with TRBJ1-1; weak D call: TRBD1 (6 bases). TRBV5-3 is given ORF status, its function remaining uncertain. This CDR3 spans 16 amino acids. V was cut by 0 bases and J by 1 base, with 13 bases left in between. CDR3 protein: CARSLVSLRGNTEAFF. CDR3 DNA sequence: TGTGCCAGAAGCTTGGTCAGCCTCAGGGGGAACACTGAAGCTTTCTTT.

The rearrangement joins TRBV30 to TRBJ1-3; 7 bases are a match to TRBD1. The germline gives CDR1 GTSNPN, CDR2 SVGIG (reference sequence). CDR3 length equals 14 residues. Trimming at V came to 6 bases and at J to 4 bases, leaving 9 bases not matched to a gene. The CDR3 loop is CACPFRGQGNTIYF. The CDR3 region has the DNA TGTGCCTGCCCCTTTCGGGGACAGGGAAACACCATATATTTT.